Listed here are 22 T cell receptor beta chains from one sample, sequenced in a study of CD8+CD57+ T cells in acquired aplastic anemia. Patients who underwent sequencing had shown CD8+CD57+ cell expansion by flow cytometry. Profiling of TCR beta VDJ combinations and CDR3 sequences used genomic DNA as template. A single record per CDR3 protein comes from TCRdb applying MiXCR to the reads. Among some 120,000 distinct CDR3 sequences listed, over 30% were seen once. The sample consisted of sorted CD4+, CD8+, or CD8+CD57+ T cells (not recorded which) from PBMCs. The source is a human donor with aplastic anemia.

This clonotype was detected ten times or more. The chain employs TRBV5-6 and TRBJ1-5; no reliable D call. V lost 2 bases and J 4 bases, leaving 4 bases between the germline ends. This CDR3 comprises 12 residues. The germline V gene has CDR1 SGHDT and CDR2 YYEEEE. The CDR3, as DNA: TGTGCCAGCAGCTTCCAGAATCAGCCCCAGCATTTT. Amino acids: CASSFQNQPQHF.

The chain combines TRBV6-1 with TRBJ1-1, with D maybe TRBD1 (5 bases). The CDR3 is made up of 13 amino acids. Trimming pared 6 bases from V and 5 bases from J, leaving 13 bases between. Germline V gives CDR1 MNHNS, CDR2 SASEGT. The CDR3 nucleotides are TGTGCCAGCAGGGCCCAGCGGGGGACTGAAGCTTTCTTT. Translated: CASRAQRGTEAFF.

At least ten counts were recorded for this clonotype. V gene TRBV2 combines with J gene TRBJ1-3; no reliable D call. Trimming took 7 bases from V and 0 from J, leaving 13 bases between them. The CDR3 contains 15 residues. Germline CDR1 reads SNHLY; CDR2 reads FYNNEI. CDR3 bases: TGTGCCAGCAACCCAATAGAGAGCTCTGGAAACACCATATATTTT. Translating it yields CASNPIESSGNTIYF.

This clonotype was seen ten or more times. Here the CDR3 reads CATSDPIDSVSTDTQYF. DNA for the CDR3: TGTGCCACCAGTGATCCCATAGACAGCGTTAGCACAGATACGCAGTATTTT. The chain couples TRBV24-1 to TRBJ2-3, with D perhaps TRBD1 (5 bases). Trimming stripped 3 bases from V and 0 bases from J, with 15 bases between. The CDR3 has 17 amino acids. Germline loops: CDR1 KGHDR, CDR2 SFDVKD.

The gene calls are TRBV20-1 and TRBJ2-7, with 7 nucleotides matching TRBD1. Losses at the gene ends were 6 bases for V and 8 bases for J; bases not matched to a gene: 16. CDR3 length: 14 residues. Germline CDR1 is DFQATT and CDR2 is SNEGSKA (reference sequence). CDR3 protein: CSAAQADRESKQYF. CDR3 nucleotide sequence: TGCAGTGCGGCTCAGGCCGACAGGGAATCAAAGCAGTACTTC.

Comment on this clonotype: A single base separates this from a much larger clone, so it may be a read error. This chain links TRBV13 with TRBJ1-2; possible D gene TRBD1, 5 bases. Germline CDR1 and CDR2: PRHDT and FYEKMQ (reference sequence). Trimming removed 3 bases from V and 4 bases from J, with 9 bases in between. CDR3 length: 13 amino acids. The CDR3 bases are TGTGCCAGCAGCTTTGGCAGGGTCTATGGCTACACCTTC. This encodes CASSFGRVYGYTF. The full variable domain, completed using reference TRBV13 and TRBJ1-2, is AAGVIQSPRHLIKEKRETATLKCYPIPRHDTVYWYQQGPGQDPQFLISFYEKMQSDKGSIPDRFSAQQFSDYHSELNMSSLELGDSALYFCASSFGRVYGYTFGSGTRLTVV.

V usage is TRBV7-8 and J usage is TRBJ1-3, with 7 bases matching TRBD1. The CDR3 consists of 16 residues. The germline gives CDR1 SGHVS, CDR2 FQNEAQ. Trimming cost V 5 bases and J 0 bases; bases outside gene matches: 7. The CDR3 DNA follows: TGTGCCAGCAGCGTCGTAACAGGGGACTCTGGAAACACCATATATTTT. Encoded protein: CASSVVTGDSGNTIYF.

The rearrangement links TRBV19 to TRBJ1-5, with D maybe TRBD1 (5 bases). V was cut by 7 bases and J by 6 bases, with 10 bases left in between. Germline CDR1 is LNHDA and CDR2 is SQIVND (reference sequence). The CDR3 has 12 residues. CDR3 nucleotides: TGTGCCAGTAAGATCGGGGCTCAGCCCCAGCATTTT. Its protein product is CASKIGAQPQHF.

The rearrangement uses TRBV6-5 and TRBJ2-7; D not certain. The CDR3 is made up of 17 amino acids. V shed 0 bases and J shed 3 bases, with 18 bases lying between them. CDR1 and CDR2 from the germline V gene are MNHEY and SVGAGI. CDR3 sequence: CASSYSITRVTSYEQYF. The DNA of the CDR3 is TGTGCCAGCAGTTACTCGATAACACGGGTTACAAGCTACGAGCAGTACTTC.

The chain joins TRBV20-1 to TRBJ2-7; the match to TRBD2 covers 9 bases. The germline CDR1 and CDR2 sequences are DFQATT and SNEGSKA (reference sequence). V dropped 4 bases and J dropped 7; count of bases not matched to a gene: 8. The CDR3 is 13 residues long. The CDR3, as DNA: TGCAGTGCTATAAAAGCGGGGGGTGGGGAGCAGTACTTC. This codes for CSAIKAGGGEQYF.

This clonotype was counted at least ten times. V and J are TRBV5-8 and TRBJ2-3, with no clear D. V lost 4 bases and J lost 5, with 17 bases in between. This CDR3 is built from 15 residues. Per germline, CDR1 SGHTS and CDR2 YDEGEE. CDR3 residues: CASSPHGRAEDTQYF. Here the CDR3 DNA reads TGTGCCAGCAGCCCCCACGGAAGGGCGGAAGATACGCAGTATTTT.

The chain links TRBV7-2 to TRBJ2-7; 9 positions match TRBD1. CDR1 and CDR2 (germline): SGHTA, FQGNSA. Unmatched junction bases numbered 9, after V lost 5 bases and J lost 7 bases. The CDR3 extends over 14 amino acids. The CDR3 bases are TGTGCCAGCAGCCGATCGGGACAGGGAGGTGAGCAGTACTTC. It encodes CASSRSGQGGEQYF.

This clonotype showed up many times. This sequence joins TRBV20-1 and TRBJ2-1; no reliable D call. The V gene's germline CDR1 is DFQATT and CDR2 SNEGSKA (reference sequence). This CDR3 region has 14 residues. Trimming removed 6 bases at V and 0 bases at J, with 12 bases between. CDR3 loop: CSAERDSSYNEQFF. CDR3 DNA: TGCAGTGCAGAAAGGGATAGCTCCTACAATGAGCAGTTCTTC.

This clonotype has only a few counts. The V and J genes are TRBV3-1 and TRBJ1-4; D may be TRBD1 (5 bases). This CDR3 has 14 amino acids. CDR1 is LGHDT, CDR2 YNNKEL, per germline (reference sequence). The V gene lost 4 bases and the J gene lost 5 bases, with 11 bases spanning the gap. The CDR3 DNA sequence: TGTGCCAGCAGCCCCGTAGCAGGGAATGAAAAACTGTTTTTT. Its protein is CASSPVAGNEKLFF.

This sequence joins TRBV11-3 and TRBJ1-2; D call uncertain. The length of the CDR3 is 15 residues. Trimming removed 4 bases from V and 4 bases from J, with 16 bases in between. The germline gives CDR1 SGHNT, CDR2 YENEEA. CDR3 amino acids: CASSSFRESGYGYTF. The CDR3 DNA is TGTGCCAGCAGCTCTTTTCGGGAAAGCGGCTATGGCTACACCTTC.

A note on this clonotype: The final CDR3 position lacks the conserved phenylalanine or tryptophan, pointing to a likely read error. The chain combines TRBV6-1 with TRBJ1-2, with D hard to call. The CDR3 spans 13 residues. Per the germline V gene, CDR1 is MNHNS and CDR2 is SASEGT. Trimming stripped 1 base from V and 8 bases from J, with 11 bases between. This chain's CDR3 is CASSEGPRGGYTS. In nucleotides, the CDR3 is TGTGCCAGCAGTGAAGGTCCCCGGGGAGGCTACACCTCC.

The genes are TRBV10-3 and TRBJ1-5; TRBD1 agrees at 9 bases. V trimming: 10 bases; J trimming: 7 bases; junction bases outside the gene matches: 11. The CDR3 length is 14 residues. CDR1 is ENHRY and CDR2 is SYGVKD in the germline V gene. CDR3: CASSPSDRGQPQHF. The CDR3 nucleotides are TGTGCCAGCTCACCATCGGACAGGGGACAGCCCCAGCATTTT.

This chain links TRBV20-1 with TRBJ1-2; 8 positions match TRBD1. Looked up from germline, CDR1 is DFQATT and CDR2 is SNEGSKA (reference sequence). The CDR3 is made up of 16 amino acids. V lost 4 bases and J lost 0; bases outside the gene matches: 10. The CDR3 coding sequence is TGCAGTGCTAAAGGACAGGGAGACCGAGCTAACTATGGCTACACCTTC. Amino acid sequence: CSAKGQGDRANYGYTF.

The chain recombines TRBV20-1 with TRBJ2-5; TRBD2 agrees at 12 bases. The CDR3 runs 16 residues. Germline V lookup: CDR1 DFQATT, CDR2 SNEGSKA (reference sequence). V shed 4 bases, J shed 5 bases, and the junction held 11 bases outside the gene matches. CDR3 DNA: TGCAGTGCTACTGACGCTAGCGGGGGGGCGGCGGAGACCCAGTACTTC. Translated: CSATDASGGAAETQYF.

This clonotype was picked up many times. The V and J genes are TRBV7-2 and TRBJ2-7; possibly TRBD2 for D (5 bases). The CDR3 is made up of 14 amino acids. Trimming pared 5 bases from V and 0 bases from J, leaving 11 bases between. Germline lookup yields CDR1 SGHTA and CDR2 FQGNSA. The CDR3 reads CASSPRGSSYEQYF. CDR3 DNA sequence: TGTGCCAGCAGCCCCCGCGGGTCCTCCTACGAGCAGTACTTC.

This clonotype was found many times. CDR3 coding DNA: TGTGCCACCAGCTGGGGGGAAGGGAGTCTGAGGACTGAAGCTTTCTTT. It yields the protein CATSWGEGSLRTEAFF. The chain uses TRBV15 and TRBJ1-1; possible D gene TRBD1, 5 bases. The V end was cut by 5 bases, the J end by 5 bases, with 21 bases between. This CDR3 has 16 amino acids. Germline V gene sequence: CDR1 LNHNV, CDR2 YYDKDF (reference sequence).

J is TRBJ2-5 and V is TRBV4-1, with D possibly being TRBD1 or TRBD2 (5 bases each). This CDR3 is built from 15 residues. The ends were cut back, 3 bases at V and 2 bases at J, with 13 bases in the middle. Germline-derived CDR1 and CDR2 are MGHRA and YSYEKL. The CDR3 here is CASSHGQGPQETQYF. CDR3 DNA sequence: TGCGCCAGCAGCCATGGTCAGGGACCTCAAGAGACCCAGTACTTC.